The 13 T cell receptor beta chains below come from one sample, sequenced in a study of cytomegalovirus exposure and HLA in healthy donors. Data came from immunoSEQ multiplex PCR; TCRdb stores just in-frame clones and leaves some out. The sample includes about 50,000 clones, around 93% of them seen just once. Sequences were obtained from PBMCs. The receptor set was obtained from a woman younger than 30 in good health and CMV-seropositive.

This chain joins TRBV27 and TRBJ1-5; 8 nucleotides align to TRBD1. The CDR3 has 15 amino acids. Trimming at V came to 5 bases and at J to 0 bases, leaving 3 bases not matched to a gene. Germline V gene data show CDR1 as MNHEY and CDR2 as SMNVEV (reference sequence). In nucleotides, the CDR3 is TGTGCCAGCAGTCTCAGGGGGCTTAGCAATCAGCCCCAGCATTTT. Protein sequence: CASSLRGLSNQPQHF.

V and J are TRBV2 and TRBJ1-2; 10 bases match TRBD1. Germline CDR1 is SNHLY and CDR2 is FYNNEI. V gave up 3 bases and J gave up 7 bases; unmatched junction bases: 5. The length of the CDR3 is 14 residues. The CDR3 loop is CASSDDRGPGGYTF. CDR3 sequence (DNA): TGTGCCAGCAGTGACGACAGGGGGCCAGGTGGCTACACCTTC.

The chain couples TRBV6-1 to TRBJ1-5; D not resolved. This CDR3 is 13 amino acids long. Trimming stripped 3 bases from V and 6 bases from J, with 9 bases between. CDR1 and CDR2 (germline): MNHNS, SASEGT. This chain's CDR3 is CASSEWGGQPQHF. CDR3 sequence (DNA): TGTGCCAGCAGTGAGTGGGGAGGTCAGCCCCAGCATTTT.

The chain has TRBV7-8 and TRBJ2-2, with TRBD1 identical over 8 bases. V dropped 4 bases and J dropped 0; count of bases not matched to a gene: 1. The CDR3 is 15 amino acids. Per germline, CDR1 SGHVS and CDR2 FQNEAQ. The CDR3 region is CASSWDRTNTGELFF. CDR3 nucleotides: TGTGCCAGCAGCTGGGACAGGACGAACACCGGGGAGCTGTTTTTT. Combining the CDR3 with reference TRBV7-8 and TRBJ2-2 gives the whole variable domain GAGVSQSPRYKVAKRGQDVALRCDPISGHVSLFWYQQALGQGPEFLTYFQNEAQLDKSGLPSDRFFAERPEGSVSTLKIQRTQQEDSAVYLCASSWDRTNTGELFFGEGSRLTVL.

The chain links TRBV7-8 to TRBJ2-7; TRBD2 aligns across 12 bases. In germline, CDR1 is SGHVS, CDR2 FQNEAQ. CDR3 length equals 15 residues. Trimming cost V 3 bases and J 3 bases; bases outside gene matches: 3. CDR3 region: CASSLLTSGGYEQYF. The CDR3 DNA sequence: TGTGCCAGCAGCTTGTTGACTAGCGGGGGCTACGAGCAGTACTTC.

The chain links TRBV6-6 to TRBJ2-7, with D possibly matching TRBD1 (6 bases). The germline CDR1 and CDR2 sequences are MNHNY and SVGAGI (reference sequence). This CDR3 spans 14 amino acids. The V and J ends lost 3 bases and 3 bases respectively, with 12 bases between them. The DNA of the CDR3 is TGTGCCAGCAGTTATACAGGGACCCTCTACGAGCAGTACTTC. Residues: CASSYTGTLYEQYF.

The chain uses TRBV6-5 and TRBJ2-3, with 9 positions matching TRBD2. Germline assignment: CDR1 MNHEY and CDR2 SVGAGI. The CDR3 length is 16 residues. The V segment lost 0 bases and the J segment 5 bases; nucleotides outside the gene matches: 6. CDR3 residues: CASSYSTAGGEDTQYF. In DNA form, the CDR3 reads TGTGCCAGCAGTTACTCAACGGCGGGGGGGGAAGATACGCAGTATTTT.

The chain is built from TRBV11-3 and TRBJ2-1, with D maybe TRBD1 (6 bases). V gave up 1 base and J gave up 5 bases, with 15 bases separating them. This CDR3 contains 16 residues. Germline values: CDR1 SGHNT, CDR2 YENEEA. The DNA for the CDR3 is TGTGCCAGCAGCTTAGGGTGGGCAGGGACAAACAATGAGCAGTTCTTC. Its translation: CASSLGWAGTNNEQFF.

This chain uses TRBV4-3 with TRBJ2-1; D is unclear. CDR1 LGHNA and CDR2 YSLEER come from the germline V gene. The CDR3 has 17 amino acids. With 1 base removed from V and 8 bases from J, the gap between germline ends came to 21 bases. The CDR3, as DNA: TGCGCCAGCAGCCAAGGCCCCCGGCCAGATCCCCGGGATGAGCAGTTCTTC. Translation: CASSQGPRPDPRDEQFF.

The V gene is TRBV6-1, the J gene TRBJ2-7, with unresolved D. V was trimmed by 5 bases and J by 4 bases, leaving 6 bases between them. Germline V CDR1 and CDR2: MNHNS, SASEGT. This CDR3 has 11 amino acids. The CDR3 reads CASSKRYEQYF. Written as DNA, the CDR3 is TGTGCCAGCAGTAAGCGTTACGAGCAGTACTTC.

This chain connects TRBV5-6 to TRBJ2-7; possible D gene TRBD2, 6 bases. Between the trimmed V and J ends, which lost 0 bases and 0 bases, there was a span of 10 bases. There are 15 residues in the CDR3. Germline loops: CDR1 SGHDT, CDR2 YYEEEE. CDR3 sequence reads: CASSLVEDYSYEQYF. Here the CDR3 DNA reads TGTGCCAGCAGCTTGGTAGAGGACTACTCCTACGAGCAGTACTTC.

The chain combines TRBV7-2 with TRBJ1-2, with TRBD1 matching 10 bases. The CDR3 spans 14 residues. Germline CDR1 SGHTA, CDR2 FQGNSA. With V trimmed by 4 bases and J by 8 bases, 7 bases remained unmatched. The CDR3 DNA is TGTGCCAGCAGCTCGCTAGGGACAGGGGACGGCTACACCTTC. This codes for CASSSLGTGDGYTF.

Worth noting for this clone: A read error may account for a junction end that differs from germline. The rearrangement links TRBV7-2 to TRBJ1-2, with D tentatively TRBD1 (5 bases). Per germline, CDR1 SGHTA and CDR2 FQGNSA. This CDR3 region has 15 residues. The CDR3 nucleotides are TGTGCCAGCAGCCCGGGGGGAGCGACTAACTATGGCTATACCTTC. Amino acids: CASSPGGATNYGYTF.